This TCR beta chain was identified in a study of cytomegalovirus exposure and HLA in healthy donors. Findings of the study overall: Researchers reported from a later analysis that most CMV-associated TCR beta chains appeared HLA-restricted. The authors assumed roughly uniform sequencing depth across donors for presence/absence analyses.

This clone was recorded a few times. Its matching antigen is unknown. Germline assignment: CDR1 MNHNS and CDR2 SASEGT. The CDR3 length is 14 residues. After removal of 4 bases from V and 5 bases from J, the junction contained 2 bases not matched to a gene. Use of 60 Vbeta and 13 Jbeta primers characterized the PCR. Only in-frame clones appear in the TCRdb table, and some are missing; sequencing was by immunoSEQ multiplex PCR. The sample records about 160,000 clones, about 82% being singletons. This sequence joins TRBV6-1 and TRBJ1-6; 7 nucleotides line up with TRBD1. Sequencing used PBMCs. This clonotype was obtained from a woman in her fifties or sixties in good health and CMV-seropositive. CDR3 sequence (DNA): TGTGCCAGCAGTGCGGACAGGAATAATTCACCCCTCCACTTT. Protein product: CASSADRNNSPLHF.